This entry lists 18 T cell receptor beta chains sequenced from one sample in a study of T-cell reconstitution after alpha-beta-depleted transplantation in children. It was with unique molecular identifiers that the TCRbeta library was prepared. TCRdb analysed the PCR reads with MiXCR anew, one entry per CDR3 protein. The sample carries roughly 120,000 distinct CDR3 sequences, about a tenth recorded once. Specimen: PBMCs from the stem cell graft donor, collected from the stem cell graft. The receptors were sampled from a human donor who donated a stem cell graft to a child with acute lymphoblastic leukemia.

Many counts were recorded for this clonotype. An end of the junction differs from the germline gene, which may be a read error. J is TRBJ2-1 and V is TRBV7-2; 14 nucleotides line up with TRBD2. The CDR3 contains 15 residues. In germline, CDR1 is SGHTA, CDR2 FQGNSA. DNA for the CDR3: TGTGCCAGCAGCTTAGGTTTCCGACTAGCGGGGGGGATCCTCTTC. It specifies CASSLGFRLAGGILF.

The chain joins TRBV19 to TRBJ2-2, with D uncertain. CDR1 LNHDA and CDR2 SQIVND come from the germline V gene (reference sequence). Trimming stripped 5 bases from V and 1 base from J, with 8 bases between. The CDR3 length is 14 residues. The CDR3 loop is CASSLRMNTGELFF. As DNA, the CDR3 is TGTGCCAGTAGTCTTCGGATGAACACCGGGGAGCTGTTTTTT.

The table lists this clonotype with many counts. The chain carries TRBV12-3 or TRBV12-4 and TRBJ1-6, with D unresolved. Trimming shortened V by 4 bases and J by 11 bases, and 9 bases separated the two germline ends. The CDR3 has 12 residues. The CDR3 sequence is CASSYTEPPLHF. CDR3 coding DNA: TGTGCCAGCAGTTACACTGAGCCACCCCTCCACTTT.

This clonotype was detected ten times or more. J is TRBJ2-3 and V is TRBV12-3 or TRBV12-4, with 16 nucleotides matching TRBD2. This CDR3 spans 18 amino acids. Unmatched junction bases numbered 8, after V lost 3 bases and J lost 5 bases. The CDR3 DNA is TGTGCCAGCAGTTTCGGGACTAGCGGGAGGGCCCAAAAAGATACGCAGTATTTT. As protein: CASSFGTSGRAQKDTQYF.

This clonotype has a count of ten or more. This chain joins TRBV7-8 and TRBJ1-1, with D possibly being TRBD1 (5 bases). This CDR3 has 15 amino acids. Per germline, CDR1 SGHVS and CDR2 FQNEAQ. Trimming pared 0 bases from V and 8 bases from J, leaving 16 bases between. In DNA, the CDR3 is TGTGCCAGCAGCTTAGCTCTAGGGACCACCTCCGAAGCTTTCTTT. This translates into CASSLALGTTSEAFF.

This clonotype was observed many times. The rearrangement links TRBV11-2 to TRBJ2-7; 11 bases agree with TRBD2. V lost 2 bases, J lost 3 bases, and 12 bases stayed unmatched. This CDR3 has 18 residues. CDR1 SGHAT and CDR2 FQNNGV come from the germline V gene. The CDR3 loop reads CASSLNAGTSGGGYEQYF. DNA for the CDR3: TGTGCCAGCAGCTTAAACGCGGGAACTAGCGGGGGTGGCTACGAGCAGTACTTC.

As concerns this clonotype: The junction departs from germline at one end; a sequencing error may be responsible. The chain uses TRBV12-3 or TRBV12-4 and TRBJ1-1; D uncertain. CDR3 length: 13 amino acids. CDR3 amino acids: CAGSLTANTEAFF. Written as DNA, the CDR3 is TGTGCCGGCAGTCTCACGGCGAACACTGAAGCTTTCTTT.

This clonotype was recorded at least ten times. The V and J genes are TRBV12-3 or TRBV12-4 and TRBJ2-3; the D gene is possibly TRBD1 (5 bases). The V gene lost 5 bases and the J gene lost 2 bases, with 14 bases spanning the gap. The CDR3 extends over 15 amino acids. DNA of the CDR3: TGTGCCAGCAGTGGCAGGGATGGTGACACAGATACGCAGTATTTT. Translation: CASSGRDGDTDTQYF.

For the CDR3, the DNA is TGCAGTGCTATCATCGGACTAGCGGGAACCCCCTACAATGAGCAGTTCTTC. Amino acid sequence: CSAIIGLAGTPYNEQFF. The chain uses TRBV20-1 and TRBJ2-1; TRBD2 aligns across 12 bases. Germline V gene data show CDR1 as DFQATT and CDR2 as SNEGSKA (reference sequence). The CDR3 extends over 17 amino acids. The trim removed 4 bases at V and 2 bases at J, leaving 9 bases unmatched.

This clonotype was counted at least ten times. The chain is built from TRBV20-1 and TRBJ1-5, with 7 positions matching TRBD1. Per the germline V gene, CDR1 is DFQATT and CDR2 is SNEGSKA (reference sequence). This CDR3 spans 12 amino acids. The J segment lost 4 bases and the V segment lost 5 bases, leaving 2 bases of the junction unmatched. Here the CDR3 DNA reads TGCAGTGCTCGACAGGGAAATCAGCCCCAGCATTTT. Its protein product is CSARQGNQPQHF.

This clonotype was picked up many times. The V gene is TRBV5-1, the J gene TRBJ2-5; 10 bases agree with TRBD2. Germline CDR1 reads SGHRS; CDR2 reads YFSETQ. The ends lost 4 bases at V and 5 bases at J; junction bases unmatched: 8. The CDR3 covers 15 residues. CDR3 nucleotide sequence: TGCGCCAGCAGCGGAGCTAGCGGGAGTTTGGAGACCCAGTACTTC. Protein: CASSGASGSLETQYF. Variable domain in full (rest from reference TRBV5-1 and TRBJ2-5): KAGVTQTPRYLIKTRGQQVTLSCSPISGHRSVSWYQQTPGQGLQFLFEYFSETQRNKGNFPGRFSGRQFSNSRSEMNVSTLELGDSALYLCASSGASGSLETQYFGPGTRLLVL.

In its sample, this clonotype was seen many times. V and J are TRBV9 and TRBJ2-2; TRBD1 aligns across 8 bases. The V gene's germline CDR1 is SGDLS and CDR2 YYNGEE. CDR3 length equals 16 residues. Trimming removed 5 bases from V and 4 bases from J; junction bases left unmatched: 10. CDR3 protein: CASRETGQGPTGELFF. CDR3 DNA sequence: TGTGCCAGCAGGGAAACCGGACAGGGACCCACCGGGGAGCTGTTTTTT.

Only a few counts were recorded for this clonotype. The chain uses TRBV5-1 and TRBJ2-1, with D possibly matching TRBD2 (6 bases). This CDR3 contains 15 residues. V was pared by 1 base and J by 7 bases, with 15 bases between. Germline-derived CDR1 and CDR2 are SGHRS and YFSETQ. The CDR3 is CASSLTSPLGNEQFF. The CDR3 DNA is TGCGCCAGCAGCTTGACTAGCCCCCTCGGGAATGAGCAGTTCTTC.

This clonotype was recorded at least ten times. V gene TRBV12-3 or TRBV12-4 combines with J gene TRBJ2-7, with 10 bases that match TRBD2. The CDR3 consists of 14 residues. Germline trimming cut 3 bases from V and 6 bases from J; bases unmatched to any gene: 5. CDR3 DNA sequence: TGTGCCAGCAGTTTCAGCGGGGGGGCCTCCGAGCAGTACTTC. Translation: CASSFSGGASEQYF.

The rearrangement links TRBV7-9 to TRBJ1-1; 10 bases align to TRBD1. J gave up 5 bases and V 6 bases, and 15 bases lay outside the gene matches. Germline V lookup: CDR1 SEHNR, CDR2 FQNEAQ (reference sequence). The CDR3 runs 17 residues. CDR3 amino acids: CASSPSSFGTGATEAFF. CDR3 DNA: TGTGCCAGCAGTCCTTCATCCTTTGGGACAGGGGCAACTGAAGCTTTCTTT.

Worth noting for this clonotype: Given a much more abundant clone one base away, this may be a read error. The chain recombines TRBV18 with TRBJ2-3, with a possible D match to TRBD1 (5 bases). The germline CDR1 and CDR2 sequences are KGHSH and LQKENI. The CDR3 has 12 residues. V was clipped by 2 bases and J by 11 bases, with 11 bases between them. The CDR3 nucleotides read TGTGCCAGCTCACCAGCGACAGACGAGCAGTATTTT. This encodes CASSPATDEQYF.

The table lists this clonotype with many counts. A read error may account for a junction end that differs from germline. This chain joins TRBV27 and TRBJ2-7; tentatively, D is TRBD1 or TRBD2 (7 bases each). Looked up from germline, CDR1 is MNHEY and CDR2 is SMNVEV (reference sequence). CDR3 length equals 14 residues. The CDR3 here is CASRRQGLSSEQYF. The CDR3, as DNA: TGTGCCAGCCGTCGACAGGGACTATCCTCCGAGCAGTACTTC.

There are many counts of this clonotype. In DNA, the CDR3 is TGTGCCAGCAGTTTTGGACTAGCGTACTTCAATGAGCAGTTCTTC. Amino acid sequence: CASSFGLAYFNEQFF. The chain combines TRBV28 with TRBJ2-1; 9 nucleotides line up with TRBD2. The germline V gene encodes CDR1 MDHEN and CDR2 SYDVKM. The CDR3 loop spans 15 amino acids. V lost 3 bases and J lost 6; bases outside the gene matches: 6.